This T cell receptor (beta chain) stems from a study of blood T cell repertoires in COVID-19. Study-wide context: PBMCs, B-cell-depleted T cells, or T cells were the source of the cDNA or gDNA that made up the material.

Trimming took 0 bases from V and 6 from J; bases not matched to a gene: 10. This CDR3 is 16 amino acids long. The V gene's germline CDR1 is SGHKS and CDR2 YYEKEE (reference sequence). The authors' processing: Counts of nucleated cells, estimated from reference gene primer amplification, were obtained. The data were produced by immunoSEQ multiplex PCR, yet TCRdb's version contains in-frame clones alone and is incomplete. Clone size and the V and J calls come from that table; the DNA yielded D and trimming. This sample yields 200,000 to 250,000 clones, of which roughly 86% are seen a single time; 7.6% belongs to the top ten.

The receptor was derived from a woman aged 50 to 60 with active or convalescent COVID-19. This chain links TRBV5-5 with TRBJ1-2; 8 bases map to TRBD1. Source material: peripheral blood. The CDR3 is CASSLGGTGNINGYTF. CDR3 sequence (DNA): TGTGCCAGCAGCTTGGGGGGGACAGGAAATATCAATGGCTACACCTTC.